This T cell receptor (beta chain) is from a study of blood T cell repertoires in COVID-19. V was cut by 3 bases and J by 8 bases, with 16 bases left in between. The CDR3 spans 15 residues. Per germline, CDR1 MNHEY and CDR2 SMNVEV (reference sequence). Data came from immunoSEQ multiplex PCR; TCRdb stores just in-frame clones and leaves some out. This repertoire shows roughly 300,000 clones, roughly nine tenths found once; its top ten account for about 2.2%. This clonotype was obtained from a woman aged 25-40 years with COVID-19, enrolled during active disease. The V gene is TRBV27, the J gene TRBJ2-2, with D possibly being TRBD2 (6 bases). The sample comprised peripheral blood. The DNA of the CDR3 is TGTGCCAGCAGTTTCTGGGGTAGCGGAGTTGGGGAGCTGTTTTTT. It is translated as CASSFWGSGVGELFF.